The 12 T cell receptor beta chains in this list originate from one sample, sequenced in a study of cytomegalovirus exposure and HLA in healthy donors. Primers: 60 Vbeta forward and 13 Jbeta reverse. Assay used: immunoSEQ multiplex PCR; TCRdb lists only in-frame clones, some missing. The table for this sample gives around 100,000 clones. The material sequenced was PBMCs. The receptor set was obtained from a middle-aged man in good health and CMV-seropositive.

This rearrangement joins TRBV5-6 to TRBJ2-7; TRBD1 matches 8 bases. Germline-derived CDR1 and CDR2 are SGHDT and YYEEEE. CDR3 length: 15 residues. Unmatched junction bases numbered 9, after V lost 4 bases and J lost 3 bases. The CDR3 sequence: CASSAETGDLYEQYF. As DNA, the CDR3 is TGTGCCAGCAGCGCGGAGACAGGGGACCTCTACGAGCAGTACTTC.

The V and J genes are TRBV7-9 and TRBJ1-4; no clear D. This CDR3 has 13 amino acids. Germline V CDR1 and CDR2: SEHNR, FQNEAQ (reference sequence). The V and J ends lost 2 bases and 5 bases respectively, with 6 bases between them. CDR3 bases: TGTGCCAGCAGCTTATCAGGAAATGAAAAACTGTTTTTT. Protein product: CASSLSGNEKLFF. Using reference TRBV7-9 and TRBJ1-4 for the parts outside the CDR3, the full variable domain is DTGVSQNPRHKITKRGQNVTFRCDPISEHNRLYWYRQTLGQGPEFLTYFQNEAQLEKSRLLSDRFSAERPKGSFSTLEIQRTEQGDSAMYLCASSLSGNEKLFFGSGTQLSVL.

The chain is built from TRBV5-1 and TRBJ2-1; weak D call: TRBD2 (6 bases). V lost 4 bases and J lost 7, with 27 bases in between. The CDR3 consists of 18 residues. CDR1 and CDR2 (germline): SGHRS, YFSETQ. DNA of the CDR3: TGCGCCAGCAGCCTCCGGGGGAGCCCGGGGTCTATAGATAATGAGCAGTTCTTC. Residues: CASSLRGSPGSIDNEQFF.

The J gene is TRBJ2-3, the V gene TRBV14; D is undetermined. This CDR3 has 12 residues. V was shortened by 1 base and J by 5 bases, with 4 bases between the two germline ends. CDR1 SGHDN and CDR2 FVKESK come from the germline V gene. CDR3 sequence: CASSQVIDTQYF. The CDR3 region has the DNA TGTGCCAGCAGCCAAGTTATAGATACGCAGTATTTT. Looking up the rest from reference TRBV14 and TRBJ2-3 gives the full variable domain: EAGVTQFPSHSVIEKGQTVTLRCDPISGHDNLYWYRRVMGKEIKFLLHFVKESKQDESGMPNNRFLAERTGGTYSTLKVQPAELEDSGVYFCASSQVIDTQYFGPGTRLTVL.

This sequence joins TRBV7-2 and TRBJ2-5, with 8 bases matching TRBD2. With 5 bases clipped from V and 2 bases from J, the junction kept 7 bases outside the gene matches. The germline V gene encodes CDR1 SGHTA and CDR2 FQGNSA. The CDR3 contains 15 residues. The chain's CDR3 is CASSGGPSGQETQYF. The CDR3 DNA sequence: TGTGCCAGCAGCGGGGGTCCTAGCGGGCAAGAGACCCAGTACTTC.

The CDR3 DNA is TGTGCCAGCAGCCCACTTGGTTGGTACGAGCAGTACTTC. Translation: CASSPLGWYEQYF. This sequence joins TRBV9 and TRBJ2-7; no firm D call. The CDR3 length is 13 residues. V was clipped by 4 bases and J by 4 bases, with 12 bases between them. Germline CDR1 and CDR2: SGDLS and YYNGEE.

V usage is TRBV10-3 and J usage is TRBJ1-1, with TRBD1 matching over 9 bases. The CDR3 length is 15 residues. V shed 0 bases and J 2 bases; nucleotides not matched to a gene: 1. Germline V lookup: CDR1 ENHRY, CDR2 SYGVKD. The CDR3 protein is CAISESGQGNTEAFF. CDR3 coding DNA: TGTGCCATCAGTGAGTCGGGACAGGGAAACACTGAAGCTTTCTTT.

The chain combines TRBV7-8 with TRBJ2-5; TRBD1 agrees at 7 bases. The CDR3 is 16 residues long. In germline, CDR1 is SGHVS, CDR2 FQNEAQ. The trim removed 5 bases at V and 2 bases at J, leaving 11 bases unmatched. The CDR3 sequence: CASSLTGSGLQETQYF. CDR3 nucleotides: TGTGCCAGCAGCCTGACAGGGTCAGGCCTTCAAGAGACCCAGTACTTC. Combining the CDR3 with reference TRBV7-8 and TRBJ2-5 gives the whole variable domain GAGVSQSPRYKVAKRGQDVALRCDPISGHVSLFWYQQALGQGPEFLTYFQNEAQLDKSGLPSDRFFAERPEGSVSTLKIQRTQQEDSAVYLCASSLTGSGLQETQYFGPGTRLLVL.

V and J are TRBV18 and TRBJ1-5, with 9 bases lining up with TRBD1. Germline V gene sequence: CDR1 KGHSH, CDR2 LQKENI. The J segment lost 7 bases and the V segment lost 6 bases, leaving 19 bases of the junction unmatched. The CDR3 totals 18 residues. CDR3 in amino acids: CASSPAGTGGSLRQPQHF. In DNA form, the CDR3 reads TGTGCCAGCTCCCCCGCGGGCACAGGGGGCTCCCTAAGGCAGCCCCAGCATTTT. Filled out from reference TRBV18 and TRBJ1-5, the complete variable domain reads NAGVMQNPRHLVRRRGQEARLRCSPMKGHSHVYWYRQLPEEGLKFMVYLQKENIIDESGMPKERFSAEFPKEGPSILRIQQVVRGDSAAYFCASSPAGTGGSLRQPQHFGDGTRLSIL.

The chain recombines TRBV6-1 with TRBJ2-7; TRBD1 agrees at 7 bases. Germline CDR1 reads MNHNS; CDR2 reads SASEGT. The V gene end was trimmed by 4 bases and the J gene end by 0 bases; junction bases not matched to a gene: 9. This CDR3 has 16 amino acids. The CDR3 loop is CASSARQGFSSYEQYF. CDR3 DNA: TGTGCCAGCAGTGCCCGACAGGGATTCTCCTCCTACGAGCAGTACTTC.

This chain joins TRBV5-6 and TRBJ2-1; TRBD2 agrees at 7 bases. The junction had 10 bases not matched to a gene; V was cut back by 2 bases and J by 5 bases. Germline loops: CDR1 SGHDT, CDR2 YYEEEE. The CDR3 contains 16 residues. The chain's CDR3 is CASSFPSGGSDNEQFF. The CDR3 DNA reads as TGTGCCAGCAGCTTCCCTTCGGGCGGGAGTGACAATGAGCAGTTCTTC.

The chain is built from TRBV14 and TRBJ2-5, with D possibly matching TRBD2 (6 bases). Trimming stripped 2 bases from V and 5 bases from J, with 15 bases between. Per the germline V gene, CDR1 is SGHDN and CDR2 is FVKESK. The CDR3 extends over 15 amino acids. CDR3 in amino acids: CASSQRSGMRETQYF. Written as DNA, the CDR3 is TGTGCCAGCAGCCAACGTAGCGGTATGCGGGAGACCCAGTACTTC.